One and the same sample provided the 7 T cell receptor beta chains below, sequenced in a study of technical replicates of blood from a handful of donors. The protocol was immunoSEQ multiplex PCR, while the TCRdb copy is restricted to in-frame clones and leaves out a portion. Here the sample spans tens of thousands of clones, about 91% being singletons. Sequencing was done on a sample of T cells isolated from PBMCs. Every receptor here comes from a human donor in good health. Some clones in this sample may be carry-over from other donors' samples.

The rearrangement links TRBV4-1 to TRBJ2-7, with 8 nucleotides matching TRBD1. V lost 1 base to trimming and J lost 0 bases; unmatched junction nucleotides: 11. This CDR3 contains 18 residues. The germline V gene encodes CDR1 MGHRA and CDR2 YSYEKL. CDR3 sequence reads: CASSQGRQGQDFSYEQYF. The DNA of the CDR3 is TGCGCCAGCAGCCAAGGACGCCAGGGACAGGACTTCTCCTACGAGCAGTACTTC.

The V gene is TRBV27, the J gene TRBJ2-7; D ambiguous. The CDR3 consists of 14 residues. Trimming cost V 2 bases and J 2 bases, with 10 bases left between them. Looked up from germline, CDR1 is MNHEY and CDR2 is SMNVEV (reference sequence). CDR3 amino acids: CASSLADTTYEQYF. The CDR3 nucleotides read TGTGCCAGCAGTTTAGCAGATACCACCTACGAGCAGTACTTC.

The CDR3 protein is CASSPEGQGVYEQYF. The CDR3 DNA sequence: TGTGCCAGCAGTCCAGAGGGGCAGGGGGTTTACGAGCAGTACTTC. The J gene is TRBJ2-7, the V gene TRBV27, with TRBD1 matching 7 bases. The V gene's germline CDR1 is MNHEY and CDR2 SMNVEV (reference sequence). The CDR3 consists of 15 residues. The trim removed 5 bases at V and 4 bases at J, leaving 11 bases unmatched.

The CDR3 bases are TGTGCCACAGAACATGGAGCGGGAGCCACAGATACGCAGTATTTT. Translating gives CATEHGAGATDTQYF. The chain uses TRBV2 and TRBJ2-3; TRBD2 matches at 8 bases. With 10 bases clipped from V and 2 bases from J, the junction kept 11 bases outside the gene matches. The CDR3 runs 15 residues. The germline CDR1 and CDR2 sequences are SNHLY and FYNNEI.

The chain recombines TRBV5-1 with TRBJ2-2; 10 bases are a match to TRBD1. The CDR3 has 15 amino acids. The ends lost 6 bases at V and 6 bases at J; junction bases unmatched: 8. Germline lookup yields CDR1 SGHRS and CDR2 YFSETQ. The CDR3 region is CASTPGTGDAGELFF. CDR3 coding DNA: TGCGCCAGCACACCCGGGACAGGGGATGCCGGGGAGCTGTTTTTT.

This clone came up once. The rearrangement links TRBV30 to TRBJ2-5, with 9 bases lining up with TRBD2. The CDR3 length is 12 residues. Losses at the gene ends were 8 bases for V and 8 bases for J; bases not matched to a gene: 9. Germline CDR1 reads GTSNPN; CDR2 reads SVGIG (reference sequence). CDR3 residues: CAGGGVSATQYF. CDR3 coding DNA: TGTGCCGGCGGGGGGGTGTCTGCCACCCAGTACTTC.

The J gene is TRBJ2-2, the V gene TRBV5-6; D unclear. CDR1 is SGHDT and CDR2 is YYEEEE in the germline V gene. The ends were cut back, 0 bases at V and 8 bases at J, with 5 bases in the middle. CDR3 length equals 12 residues. CDR3 bases: TGTGCCAGCAGCTTGGTTCCAGGGGAGCTGTTTTTT. Its protein is CASSLVPGELFF.